Listed below are T cell receptor beta chains from one sample, sequenced in a study of cytomegalovirus exposure and HLA in healthy donors. Only in-frame clones appear in the TCRdb table, and some are missing; sequencing was by immunoSEQ multiplex PCR. The table lists roughly 100,000 clones, over 75% of them singletons. The sequenced sample was PBMCs. These receptors were obtained from a woman between 18 and 29 years old in good health and CMV-seropositive. CDR3s include the opening cysteine and the closing phenylalanine or tryptophan. The order of the fields is V gene, J gene, D gene, clone size, CDR3 DNA, CDR3 protein. A D gene is named only where the DNA matches it firmly. Clone size is given for some rows only: seen once, a few or many times, or a class if the clone is expanded.

V gene: TRBV2
J gene: TRBJ1-5
D gene: NA
clone size: once
CDR3 DNA: TGTGCCAGCAGCTCACAGGGAAATCAGCCCCAGCATTTT
CDR3 protein: CASSSQGNQPQHF

V gene: TRBV4-2
J gene: TRBJ2-2
D gene: NA
clone size: NA
CDR3 DNA: TGTGCCAGCAGCCAACTCAGGCAATCCGGGGAGCTGTTTTTT
CDR3 protein: CASSQLRQSGELFF

V gene: TRBV14
J gene: TRBJ2-7
D gene: NA
clone size: NA
CDR3 DNA: TGTGCCAGCAGCCAAGACTGGACAGACTACGAGCAGTACTTC
CDR3 protein: CASSQDWTDYEQYF

V gene: TRBV19
J gene: TRBJ1-1
D gene: NA
clone size: NA
CDR3 DNA: TGTGCCAGTAGTATCGACCCCGGGACTGAAGCTTTCTTT
CDR3 protein: CASSIDPGTEAFF

V gene: TRBV2
J gene: TRBJ2-1
D gene: NA
clone size: NA
CDR3 DNA: TGTGCCAGCAGTGCTCCGGGGCTAGCAGGGGATGAGCAGTTCTTC
CDR3 protein: CASSAPGLAGDEQFF

V gene: TRBV9
J gene: TRBJ2-5
D gene: NA
clone size: NA
CDR3 DNA: TGTGCCAGCAGCGTAGCGAGTAGCGGCCAAGAGACCCAGTACTTC
CDR3 protein: CASSVASSGQETQYF

V gene: TRBV28
J gene: TRBJ2-1
D gene: TRBD2
clone size: NA
CDR3 DNA: TGTGCCAGCAGTAGCTTTCGGACGGGAGGGCAGTTCTTC
CDR3 protein: CASSSFRTGGQFF

V gene: TRBV7-3
J gene: TRBJ2-2
D gene: NA
clone size: NA
CDR3 DNA: TGTGCCAGCAGCTTAGGCTCGAACACCGGGGAGCTGTTTTTT
CDR3 protein: CASSLGSNTGELFF

V gene: TRBV7-8
J gene: TRBJ1-4
D gene: NA
clone size: NA
CDR3 DNA: TGTGCCAGCAGCTTAGAAGTTTCGGAGTCGGCCCGGAAACTGTTTTTT
CDR3 protein: CASSLEVSESARKLFF

V gene: TRBV2
J gene: TRBJ2-1
D gene: NA
clone size: NA
CDR3 DNA: TGTGCCAGCAGTGGACTAGTGGCGGACAATGAGCAGTTCTTC
CDR3 protein: CASSGLVADNEQFF

V gene: TRBV2
J gene: TRBJ2-3
D gene: NA
clone size: NA
CDR3 DNA: TGTGCCAGCACCAAGGACAGTGATACGCAGTATTTT
CDR3 protein: CASTKDSDTQYF

V gene: TRBV6-5
J gene: TRBJ1-1
D gene: NA
clone size: NA
CDR3 DNA: TGTGCCAGCACCCGGACAGTAAACACTGAAGCTTTCTTT
CDR3 protein: CASTRTVNTEAFF

V gene: TRBV2
J gene: TRBJ2-7
D gene: TRBD2
clone size: NA
CDR3 DNA: TGTGCCAGCGTCGATTCCGGGGCTAGCGGATCCTACGAGCAGTACTTC
CDR3 protein: CASVDSGASGSYEQYF

V gene: TRBV28
J gene: TRBJ2-2
D gene: NA
clone size: few
CDR3 DNA: TGTGCCAGCAGTTTTTTTGGCTCCTCTTTTGGGGAGCTGTTTTTT
CDR3 protein: CASSFFGSSFGELFF

V gene: TRBV7-6
J gene: TRBJ2-7
D gene: NA
clone size: NA
CDR3 DNA: TGTGCCAGCAGCCCCACCAGGGCCGATTTACACTACGAGCAGTACTTC
CDR3 protein: CASSPTRADLHYEQYF

V gene: TRBV19
J gene: TRBJ2-5
D gene: TRBD1
clone size: NA
CDR3 DNA: TGTGCCAGTAGTATAGAAGGACAGGTGGGAGACCAAGAGACCCAGTACTTC
CDR3 protein: CASSIEGQVGDQETQYF

V gene: TRBV19
J gene: TRBJ2-1
D gene: TRBD1
clone size: NA
CDR3 DNA: TGTGCCAGTAGTTCTTTACCGGGACAGGTCCCGTTCTTC
CDR3 protein: CASSSLPGQVPFF

V gene: TRBV29-1
J gene: TRBJ2-1
D gene: NA
clone size: few
CDR3 DNA: TGCAGCGCCGTGGCAGCCGACAGCTCCTACAATGAGCAGTTCTTC
CDR3 protein: CSAVAADSSYNEQFF

V gene: TRBV5-6
J gene: TRBJ2-7
D gene: NA
clone size: many
CDR3 DNA: TGTGCCAGCAGACAGACTAGGTCCTACGAGCAGTACTTC
CDR3 protein: CASRQTRSYEQYF

V gene: TRBV6-1
J gene: TRBJ1-2
D gene: TRBD1
clone size: NA
CDR3 DNA: TGTGCCAGCAGTCCGGACAGGCCGAAACGCTACACCTTC
CDR3 protein: CASSPDRPKRYTF

V gene: TRBV6-6
J gene: TRBJ2-2
D gene: TRBD2
clone size: NA
CDR3 DNA: TGTGCCAGCAGTATAGGTGTAGCGGGAGACACCGGGGAGCTGTTTTTT
CDR3 protein: CASSIGVAGDTGELFF

V gene: TRBV10-1
J gene: TRBJ2-1
D gene: TRBD2
clone size: few
CDR3 DNA: TGCGCCAGCAGTGAACGGACTAGCGGGCCGTCTGAGTACAATGAGCAGTTCTTC
CDR3 protein: CASSERTSGPSEYNEQFF

V gene: TRBV5-4
J gene: TRBJ2-1
D gene: TRBD2
clone size: NA
CDR3 DNA: TGTGCCAGCAGCCGGACTAGCGGGAGTTTTAATGAGCAGTTCTTC
CDR3 protein: CASSRTSGSFNEQFF

V gene: TRBV19
J gene: TRBJ2-5
D gene: NA
clone size: once
CDR3 DNA: TGTGCCAGTAGAGCCGGGAGTCAAGAGACCCAGTACTTC
CDR3 protein: CASRAGSQETQYF

V gene: TRBV27
J gene: TRBJ1-5
D gene: NA
clone size: NA
CDR3 DNA: TGTGCCAGCAGTCCCGAGGGTCGGAATCAGCCCCAGCATTTT
CDR3 protein: CASSPEGRNQPQHF

V gene: TRBV13
J gene: TRBJ2-1
D gene: NA
clone size: NA
CDR3 DNA: TGTGCCAGCAGCTCGACAAATGAGCAGTTCTTC
CDR3 protein: CASSSTNEQFF

V gene: TRBV5-1
J gene: TRBJ2-1
D gene: TRBD1
clone size: NA
CDR3 DNA: TGCGCCAGCAGCTTGGAGGGGGCGCTGGGGAATGAGCAGTTCTTC
CDR3 protein: CASSLEGALGNEQFF

V gene: TRBV28
J gene: TRBJ2-1
D gene: TRBD1
clone size: NA
CDR3 DNA: TGTGCCAGCAGGCAACAGGGGGCCGTCAATGAGCAGTTCTTC
CDR3 protein: CASRQQGAVNEQFF

V gene: TRBV6-5
J gene: TRBJ2-5
D gene: NA
clone size: NA
CDR3 DNA: TGTGCCAGCAGTTACGGGGACACACAAGAGACCCAGTACTTC
CDR3 protein: CASSYGDTQETQYF

V gene: TRBV13
J gene: TRBJ2-5
D gene: NA
clone size: NA
CDR3 DNA: TGTGCCAGCAGCTTAGCCTCGCGGGTCCAAGAGACCCAGTACTTC
CDR3 protein: CASSLASRVQETQYF

V gene: TRBV6-1
J gene: TRBJ1-1
D gene: NA
clone size: few
CDR3 DNA: TGTGCCAGCAGTACCACCCCGGCAGGGACTGAAGCTTTCTTT
CDR3 protein: CASSTTPAGTEAFF

V gene: TRBV29-1
J gene: TRBJ2-3
D gene: NA
clone size: NA
CDR3 DNA: TGCAGCGTTGTCGTTGGGACTAGCACAGATACGCAGTATTTT
CDR3 protein: CSVVVGTSTDTQYF

V gene: TRBV30
J gene: TRBJ2-7
D gene: TRBD1
clone size: NA
CDR3 DNA: TGTGCCTGCTTGGACAGGGCGGAAACCTACGAGCAGTACTTC
CDR3 protein: CACLDRAETYEQYF

V gene: TRBV10-3
J gene: TRBJ1-2
D gene: NA
clone size: NA
CDR3 DNA: TGTGCCATCAGTGATGCGGGCAACTATGGCTACACCTTC
CDR3 protein: CAISDAGNYGYTF

V gene: TRBV30
J gene: TRBJ2-7
D gene: TRBD2
clone size: NA
CDR3 DNA: TGTGCCTGGAGCATCTCTAGCGGGAGCTACGAGCAGTACTTC
CDR3 protein: CAWSISSGSYEQYF

V gene: TRBV7-9
J gene: TRBJ2-2
D gene: TRBD1
clone size: NA
CDR3 DNA: TGTGCCAGCAGTTACCCGGGACAGGGTTACGCCGGGGAGCTGTTTTTT
CDR3 protein: CASSYPGQGYAGELFF

V gene: TRBV2
J gene: TRBJ2-1
D gene: TRBD2
clone size: NA
CDR3 DNA: TGTGCCAGCAACCCACTAGCGGGAGGATATGAGCAGTTCTTC
CDR3 protein: CASNPLAGGYEQFF

V gene: TRBV6-5
J gene: TRBJ2-5
D gene: TRBD2
clone size: NA
CDR3 DNA: TGTGCCAGCAGCCTAGCGGGTCTGGAGTACTTC
CDR3 protein: CASSLAGLEYF

V gene: TRBV7-2
J gene: TRBJ2-1
D gene: NA
clone size: NA
CDR3 DNA: TGTGCCAGCAGCTTAGGACTAGGCATCGAGCAGTTCTTC
CDR3 protein: CASSLGLGIEQFF

V gene: TRBV27
J gene: TRBJ2-5
D gene: TRBD2
clone size: NA
CDR3 DNA: TGTGCCAGCAGTTTATCTAGCGGGAGATTGGTGACCCAGTACTTC
CDR3 protein: CASSLSSGRLVTQYF

V gene: TRBV6-5
J gene: TRBJ1-1
D gene: NA
clone size: NA
CDR3 DNA: TGTGCCAGCAGTTACTCAACAGCAATTAACACTGAAGCTTTCTTT
CDR3 protein: CASSYSTAINTEAFF

V gene: TRBV28
J gene: TRBJ1-5
D gene: NA
clone size: NA
CDR3 DNA: TGTGCCAGCAGTATCCGGGACACCTTTCAGCCCCAGCATTTT
CDR3 protein: CASSIRDTFQPQHF

V gene: TRBV30
J gene: TRBJ2-1
D gene: NA
clone size: NA
CDR3 DNA: TGTGCCTGGTCGGGATCAAGCGCCAATGAGCAGTTCTTC
CDR3 protein: CAWSGSSANEQFF

V gene: TRBV13
J gene: TRBJ2-6
D gene: TRBD1
clone size: NA
CDR3 DNA: TGTGCCAGCAGCCGGACAGGGTGGGGTGCTGGGGCCAACGTCCTGACTTTC
CDR3 protein: CASSRTGWGAGANVLTF

V gene: TRBV7-6
J gene: TRBJ1-1
D gene: TRBD1
clone size: NA
CDR3 DNA: TGTGCCAGCAGATCCGGACAGGGCGGTTCTGCGGACACTGAAGCTTTCTTT
CDR3 protein: CASRSGQGGSADTEAFF

V gene: TRBV28
J gene: TRBJ2-2
D gene: NA
clone size: NA
CDR3 DNA: TGTGCCAGCAGTTTAAAAGTGGGCAGAGCCACTTCAGTCACCGGGGAGCTGTTTTTT
CDR3 protein: CASSLKVGRATSVTGELFF

V gene: TRBV5-1
J gene: TRBJ2-7
D gene: NA
clone size: NA
CDR3 DNA: TGCGCCAGCAGCCTTGGAGGGTCGGGTTTCTACGAGCAGTACTTC
CDR3 protein: CASSLGGSGFYEQYF

V gene: TRBV7-6
J gene: TRBJ1-5
D gene: TRBD1
clone size: NA
CDR3 DNA: TGTGCCAGCGGGACAGGGGGGTTTCAGCCCCAGCATTTT
CDR3 protein: CASGTGGFQPQHF

V gene: TRBV2
J gene: TRBJ2-5
D gene: TRBD2
clone size: NA
CDR3 DNA: TGTGCCAGCAGATGGACTAGCGGGGGGGAGACCCAGTACTTC
CDR3 protein: CASRWTSGGETQYF

V gene: TRBV28
J gene: TRBJ2-2
D gene: TRBD1
clone size: once
CDR3 DNA: TGTGCCAGCAGTACAGGACAGGGTGACAACGGGGAGCTGTTTTTT
CDR3 protein: CASSTGQGDNGELFF

V gene: TRBV4-1
J gene: TRBJ2-1
D gene: TRBD1
clone size: once
CDR3 DNA: TGCGCCAGCAGCCAAGATTGGGACAGGTACTACAGTGAGCAGTTCTTC
CDR3 protein: CASSQDWDRYYSEQFF

V gene: TRBV27
J gene: TRBJ2-2
D gene: NA
clone size: NA
CDR3 DNA: TGTGCCAGCAGAGGACAGACGAACACCGGGGAGCTGTTTTTT
CDR3 protein: CASRGQTNTGELFF

V gene: TRBV4-1
J gene: TRBJ2-1
D gene: TRBD2
clone size: once
CDR3 DNA: TGCGCCAGCAGCCAAGAATGGGCTAGCGGGAATGGGGATGAGCAGTTCTTC
CDR3 protein: CASSQEWASGNGDEQFF

V gene: TRBV6-1
J gene: TRBJ1-2
D gene: NA
clone size: NA
CDR3 DNA: TGTGCCAGCAGTGAAGCGGGGGGAGGCTACACCTTC
CDR3 protein: CASSEAGGGYTF

V gene: TRBV5-1
J gene: TRBJ1-1
D gene: TRBD1
clone size: NA
CDR3 DNA: TGCGCCAGCAGCGCCCACAGGGGGCCGAACACTGAAGCTTTCTTT
CDR3 protein: CASSAHRGPNTEAFF

V gene: TRBV7-4
J gene: TRBJ2-7
D gene: TRBD2
clone size: NA
CDR3 DNA: TGTGCCAGCAGCCCCGGACTAGCGGGAGCCTACGAGCAGTACTTC
CDR3 protein: CASSPGLAGAYEQYF

V gene: TRBV7-3
J gene: TRBJ2-1
D gene: TRBD2
clone size: NA
CDR3 DNA: TGTGCCAGCAGCTTAAGTCTAGCGGCCAATAACAATGAGCAGTTCTTC
CDR3 protein: CASSLSLAANNNEQFF